What follows is one T cell receptor beta chain and its context. Each CDR3 protein is one row after TCRdb ran MiXCR on the 5' RACE reads. There are under 15,000 distinct CDR3 sequences in the sample; around 15% occur only once, and about 60% lies in the top ten. Germline lookup yields CDR1 SGHVS and CDR2 FNYEAQ. This CDR3 has 13 residues. Trimming pared 2 bases from V and 15 bases from J, leaving 17 bases between. The data were taken from a study of T-cell memory formation after mild COVID-19. About the study: Across donors, TCR clusters were largely donor specific.

The chain is built from TRBV7-6 and TRBJ2-1, with D tentatively TRBD1 (5 bases). The specimen was PBMCs or a T cell subset sorted from them (not recorded which). This receptor was identified in a young man who had mild COVID-19 (a few samples of this study predate the infection). Cell type and time point are not known. The CDR3 DNA follows: TGTGCCAGCAGCTTACAGGACGCCAGGGATCGGTTCTTC. Protein sequence: CASSLQDARDRFF. The variable domain in full, with the rest retrieved from reference TRBV7-6 and TRBJ2-1, is GAGVSQSPRYKVTKRGQDVALRCDPISGHVSLYWYRQALGQGPEFLTYFNYEAQQDKSGLPNDRFSAERPEGSISTLTIQRTEQRDSAMYRCASSLQDARDRFFGPGTRLTVL.